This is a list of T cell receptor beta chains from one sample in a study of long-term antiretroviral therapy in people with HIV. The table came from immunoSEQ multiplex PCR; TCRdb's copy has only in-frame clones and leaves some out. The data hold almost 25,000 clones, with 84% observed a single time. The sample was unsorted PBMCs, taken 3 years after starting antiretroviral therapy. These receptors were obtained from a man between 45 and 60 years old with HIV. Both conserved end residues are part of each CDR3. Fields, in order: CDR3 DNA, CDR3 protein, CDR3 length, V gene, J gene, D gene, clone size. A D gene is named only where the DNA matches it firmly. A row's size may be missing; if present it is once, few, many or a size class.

CDR3 DNA: TGTGCCAGTAGAACGGGGGGGCAGGGAAGCCAGCCCCAGCATTTT
CDR3 protein: CASRTGGQGSQPQHF
CDR3 length: 15
V gene: TRBV19
J gene: TRBJ1-5
D gene: .
clone size: .

CDR3 DNA: TGTGCTAGTGGGACTATAGGACAGGGGGCGGGGAACACTGAAGCTTTCTTT
CDR3 protein: CASGTIGQGAGNTEAFF
CDR3 length: 17
V gene: TRBV12-5
J gene: TRBJ1-1
D gene: TRBD1
clone size: once

CDR3 DNA: TGTGCCAGCAGCCTCTCATCAGGGAGTGGCTACACCTTC
CDR3 protein: CASSLSSGSGYTF
CDR3 length: 13
V gene: TRBV5-6
J gene: TRBJ1-2
D gene: .
clone size: .

CDR3 DNA: TGCGCCAGCAGCTCGGACGCGACAGGAATCAGCGAGCAGTACTTC
CDR3 protein: CASSSDATGISEQYF
CDR3 length: 15
V gene: TRBV5-1
J gene: TRBJ2-7
D gene: .
clone size: .

CDR3 DNA: TGTGCCAGCAGTACCCTTCTAGCGGGAGGCACCTACGAGCAGTACTTC
CDR3 protein: CASSTLLAGGTYEQYF
CDR3 length: 16
V gene: TRBV27
J gene: TRBJ2-7
D gene: TRBD2
clone size: once

CDR3 DNA: TGTGCCAGCAGCCATGACAGGGCTGCTAACTATGGCTACACCTTC
CDR3 protein: CASSHDRAANYGYTF
CDR3 length: 15
V gene: TRBV4-2
J gene: TRBJ1-2
D gene: TRBD1
clone size: .

CDR3 DNA: TGTGCCAGTAGTAGGGGACAGGGGGGCAATGGCTACACCTTC
CDR3 protein: CASSRGQGGNGYTF
CDR3 length: 14
V gene: TRBV19
J gene: TRBJ1-2
D gene: TRBD1
clone size: few

CDR3 DNA: TGCGCCAGCAGCCTCGGACGGGGAAACGCCATATATTTT
CDR3 protein: CASSLGRGNAIYF
CDR3 length: 13
V gene: TRBV5-1
J gene: TRBJ1-3
D gene: .
clone size: .

CDR3 DNA: TGTGCCAGCAGCCAAAAGACAGGGGCGGACTATGGCTACACCTTC
CDR3 protein: CASSQKTGADYGYTF
CDR3 length: 15
V gene: TRBV5-7
J gene: TRBJ1-2
D gene: TRBD1
clone size: few

CDR3 DNA: TGTGCCAGCAGCCAACGTGGCAGGGGGCAATCTGGGGCCAACGTCCTGACTTTC
CDR3 protein: CASSQRGRGQSGANVLTF
CDR3 length: 18
V gene: TRBV16
J gene: TRBJ2-6
D gene: TRBD1
clone size: .

CDR3 DNA: TGTGCCATCAGTGCCCAGGTTCCCGGGAATCAGCCCCAGCATTTT
CDR3 protein: CAISAQVPGNQPQHF
CDR3 length: 15
V gene: TRBV10-3
J gene: TRBJ1-5
D gene: .
clone size: .

CDR3 DNA: TGTGCCAGCAGTGACGGGACAGGGAGAGGGTTTAGGGAAAAACTGTTTTTT
CDR3 protein: CASSDGTGRGFREKLFF
CDR3 length: 17
V gene: TRBV6-1
J gene: TRBJ1-4
D gene: TRBD1
clone size: .

CDR3 DNA: TGTGCCAGCTCACCACAGGGGGCGCCCTATGGCTACACCTTC
CDR3 protein: CASSPQGAPYGYTF
CDR3 length: 14
V gene: TRBV18
J gene: TRBJ1-2
D gene: TRBD1
clone size: .

CDR3 DNA: TGTGCCAGCAGTTTGGGACAGGGGGCGAGTGGCTATGGCTACACCTTC
CDR3 protein: CASSLGQGASGYGYTF
CDR3 length: 16
V gene: TRBV28
J gene: TRBJ1-2
D gene: TRBD1
clone size: .

CDR3 DNA: TGTGCCAGCAGTCCTGAGGGGGTCCAGCCCCAGCATTTT
CDR3 protein: CASSPEGVQPQHF
CDR3 length: 13
V gene: TRBV6-6
J gene: TRBJ1-5
D gene: .
clone size: .

CDR3 DNA: TGTGCCAGCAGTTTAAATGCCGGGGAGCTGTTTTTT
CDR3 protein: CASSLNAGELFF
CDR3 length: 12
V gene: TRBV27
J gene: TRBJ2-2
D gene: .
clone size: .

CDR3 DNA: TGTGCCAGCAGCTCAAAGTATGGACAGGGCACTGAAGCTTTCTTT
CDR3 protein: CASSSKYGQGTEAFF
CDR3 length: 15
V gene: TRBV11-2
J gene: TRBJ1-1
D gene: TRBD1
clone size: .

CDR3 DNA: TGTGCCAGCTCACCGTCGGGACAGGGGTCCTACAATGAGCAGTTCTTC
CDR3 protein: CASSPSGQGSYNEQFF
CDR3 length: 16
V gene: TRBV18
J gene: TRBJ2-1
D gene: TRBD1
clone size: .

CDR3 DNA: TGTGCCTGGGGGAACTCTGGAAACACCATATATTTT
CDR3 protein: CAWGNSGNTIYF
CDR3 length: 12
V gene: TRBV30
J gene: TRBJ1-3
D gene: .
clone size: few

CDR3 DNA: TGTGCCAGCAGTTTATGGGGGGACCAAGAGACCCAGTACTTC
CDR3 protein: CASSLWGDQETQYF
CDR3 length: 14
V gene: TRBV28
J gene: TRBJ2-5
D gene: .
clone size: .

CDR3 DNA: TGTGCCAGCAGATCCGGGACAGGGAGATTGGGGGGGGAAAAACTGTTTTTT
CDR3 protein: CASRSGTGRLGGEKLFF
CDR3 length: 17
V gene: TRBV7-2
J gene: TRBJ1-4
D gene: TRBD1
clone size: .

CDR3 DNA: TGCGCCAGCAATGAGAACGGGGCCTTGGATGAGCAGTTCTTC
CDR3 protein: CASNENGALDEQFF
CDR3 length: 14
V gene: TRBV10-1
J gene: TRBJ2-1
D gene: .
clone size: .

CDR3 DNA: TGTGCCAGCTCACCACCGGGGTTTACTGGGGCCAACGTCCTGACTTTC
CDR3 protein: CASSPPGFTGANVLTF
CDR3 length: 16
V gene: TRBV18
J gene: TRBJ2-6
D gene: .
clone size: .

CDR3 DNA: TGTGCCAGTAGTATAGATCGTATTGGGGGCGGCTACACCTTC
CDR3 protein: CASSIDRIGGGYTF
CDR3 length: 14
V gene: TRBV19
J gene: TRBJ1-2
D gene: .
clone size: once

CDR3 DNA: TGTGCCAGCAGCTTAGTACAGGGGAACATGAACACTGAAGCTTTCTTT
CDR3 protein: CASSLVQGNMNTEAFF
CDR3 length: 16
V gene: TRBV7-8
J gene: TRBJ1-1
D gene: TRBD1
clone size: .

CDR3 DNA: TGTGCCAGCAGCCCGGGACGTCGGGATGGCTACACCTTC
CDR3 protein: CASSPGRRDGYTF
CDR3 length: 13
V gene: TRBV9
J gene: TRBJ1-2
D gene: .
clone size: .

CDR3 DNA: TGCGCCAGCAGCCACGGACAGGGGCGGACCGGGGAGCTGTTTTTT
CDR3 protein: CASSHGQGRTGELFF
CDR3 length: 15
V gene: TRBV5-1
J gene: TRBJ2-2
D gene: TRBD1
clone size: .

CDR3 DNA: TGTGCCAGTACACGGGGGTATAGCAATCAGCCCCAGCATTTT
CDR3 protein: CASTRGYSNQPQHF
CDR3 length: 14
V gene: TRBV19
J gene: TRBJ1-5
D gene: .
clone size: .

CDR3 DNA: TGTGCCAGCTCACCACCGGGACTAGCGGGAGGCGGGTACAATGAGCAGTTCTTC
CDR3 protein: CASSPPGLAGGGYNEQFF
CDR3 length: 18
V gene: TRBV18
J gene: TRBJ2-1
D gene: TRBD2
clone size: .

CDR3 DNA: TGTGCCAGCAGCTTTTACCGGACGGAATTGGACTACGAGCAGTACTTC
CDR3 protein: CASSFYRTELDYEQYF
CDR3 length: 16
V gene: TRBV5-5
J gene: TRBJ2-7
D gene: .
clone size: .

CDR3 DNA: TGTGCCAGCCCCCCCGGGCTAGCGGGAGGGGTGAATGAGCAGTTCTTC
CDR3 protein: CASPPGLAGGVNEQFF
CDR3 length: 16
V gene: TRBV28
J gene: TRBJ2-1
D gene: TRBD2
clone size: .

CDR3 DNA: TGTGCCAGCAGTTCCCTCCGGGACGGTTACAATGAGCAGTTCTTC
CDR3 protein: CASSSLRDGYNEQFF
CDR3 length: 15
V gene: TRBV28
J gene: TRBJ2-1
D gene: .
clone size: .

CDR3 DNA: TGCGCCAGCCCCCAAGGTTCACCCCTCCACTTT
CDR3 protein: CASPQGSPLHF
CDR3 length: 11
V gene: TRBV4-3
J gene: TRBJ1-6
D gene: .
clone size: .

CDR3 DNA: TGTGCCAGTAGTAACCGGGACAGGGGTAAATATGGCTACACCTTC
CDR3 protein: CASSNRDRGKYGYTF
CDR3 length: 15
V gene: TRBV19
J gene: TRBJ1-2
D gene: TRBD1
clone size: .

CDR3 DNA: TGTGCCAGCACCCATTACCTAGATAACTATGGCTACACCTTC
CDR3 protein: CASTHYLDNYGYTF
CDR3 length: 14
V gene: TRBV28
J gene: TRBJ1-2
D gene: .
clone size: few

CDR3 DNA: TGTGCCTGGAGTGTACTAGATGCAGGGTTTTCCTACGAGCAGTACTTC
CDR3 protein: CAWSVLDAGFSYEQYF
CDR3 length: 16
V gene: TRBV30
J gene: TRBJ2-7
D gene: .
clone size: .

CDR3 DNA: TGTGCCAGCAGTGAGTCTGGACAGGGCTCGAACACTGAAGCTTTCTTT
CDR3 protein: CASSESGQGSNTEAFF
CDR3 length: 16
V gene: TRBV2
J gene: TRBJ1-1
D gene: TRBD1
clone size: .

CDR3 DNA: TGTGCCAGCAGCTCCTTAGCGGGAGGGCCGGCGTATGAGCAGTTCTTC
CDR3 protein: CASSSLAGGPAYEQFF
CDR3 length: 16
V gene: TRBV11-3
J gene: TRBJ2-1
D gene: TRBD2
clone size: once

CDR3 DNA: TGTGCCAGCAGCTTTTCGGGGTTCTCCTACGAGCAGTACTTC
CDR3 protein: CASSFSGFSYEQYF
CDR3 length: 14
V gene: TRBV7-2
J gene: TRBJ2-7
D gene: .
clone size: .

CDR3 DNA: TGTGCCTATCAGGGACTAAGGGCGGCTGAAGCTTTCTTT
CDR3 protein: CAYQGLRAAEAFF
CDR3 length: 13
V gene: TRBV28
J gene: TRBJ1-1
D gene: .
clone size: .

CDR3 DNA: TGTGCCAGTAGTATAGTCAAAGGCTACGAGCAGTACTTC
CDR3 protein: CASSIVKGYEQYF
CDR3 length: 13
V gene: TRBV19
J gene: TRBJ2-7
D gene: .
clone size: .

CDR3 DNA: TGTGCCAGCAGCTTGAGGCAGTCCTACGAGCAGTACTTC
CDR3 protein: CASSLRQSYEQYF
CDR3 length: 13
V gene: TRBV11-2
J gene: TRBJ2-7
D gene: .
clone size: .

CDR3 DNA: TGCGCCAGCAGCTTGGGAGGGGCTCTCACTGAAGCTTTCTTT
CDR3 protein: CASSLGGALTEAFF
CDR3 length: 14
V gene: TRBV5-1
J gene: TRBJ1-1
D gene: .
clone size: .